These 11 T cell receptor beta chains were all obtained from the same sample, sequenced in a study of patients and donors after allogeneic stem cell transplantation. TCRdb analysed the RT-PCR reads with MiXCR anew, one entry per CDR3 protein. Of roughly 250,000 distinct CDR3 sequences in the sample, 13% to 15% were seen once. Sequencing was performed on blood, either unsorted or a sorted T cell fraction (not recorded which). Source of these receptors: a human donor who was either an allogeneic HSCT recipient or a stem cell or donor lymphocyte infusion donor (not recorded which). It is not recorded whose cells these are; they may come from a transplant donor.

V gene TRBV7-2 combines with J gene TRBJ2-3; D unresolved. The CDR3 runs 14 residues. V was cut by 5 bases and J by 7 bases, with 16 bases left in between. Per germline, CDR1 SGHTA and CDR2 FQGNSA. The CDR3 DNA follows: TGTGCCAGCAGCCACATCCGGGTTTCAAATACGCAGTATTTT. Its protein product is CASSHIRVSNTQYF.

There are many counts of this clonotype. The chain recombines TRBV6-1 with TRBJ1-5; D call uncertain. Germline V gene sequence: CDR1 MNHNS, CDR2 SASEGT. V was cut by 0 bases and J by 7 bases, with 16 bases left in between. This CDR3 comprises 16 residues. CDR3 nucleotides: TGTGCCAGCAGTGAAGCGGCGGTCGGAGGGAGGCAGCCCCAGCATTTT. This sequence encodes CASSEAAVGGRQPQHF.

There are a few counts of this clonotype. This sequence joins TRBV5-6 and TRBJ2-1; D is perhaps TRBD2 (6 bases). The CDR3 spans 15 residues. Germline CDR1 is SGHDT and CDR2 is YYEEEE. V was trimmed by 2 bases and J by 5 bases, leaving 14 bases between them. DNA for the CDR3: TGTGCCAGCAGCTTTGACACCGGGGAGGACAATGAGCAGTTCTTC. This gives the protein CASSFDTGEDNEQFF.

This chain joins TRBV13 and TRBJ2-3, with D possibly being TRBD1 (5 bases). The CDR3 is 15 amino acids. Trimming cost V 5 bases and J 5 bases, with 17 bases left between them. CDR1 is PRHDT, CDR2 FYEKMQ, per germline (reference sequence). Here the CDR3 reads CASSPPDSRQDTQYF. CDR3 sequence (DNA): TGTGCCAGCAGCCCCCCAGACAGTAGACAAGATACGCAGTATTTT.

The sample holds a few counts of this clonotype. The rearrangement links TRBV9 to TRBJ1-6; TRBD1 agrees at 8 bases. The CDR3 extends over 12 amino acids. Germline CDR1 is SGDLS and CDR2 is YYNGEE. V shed 4 bases, J shed 15 bases, and the junction held 6 bases outside the gene matches. The CDR3 sequence is CASSSQGQGLHF. CDR3 nucleotides: TGTGCCAGCAGCTCCCAAGGACAGGGCCTCCACTTT.

This rearrangement joins TRBV20-1 to TRBJ1-1; D remains ambiguous. Trimming cost V 0 bases and J 1 base, with 18 bases left between them. The CDR3 extends over 17 amino acids. Germline values: CDR1 DFQATT, CDR2 SNEGSKA (reference sequence). CDR3 nucleotides: TGCAGTGCTAGAGATAGCGCAGCAAACCTCTGGAACACTGAAGCTTTCTTT. Protein sequence: CSARDSAANLWNTEAFF.

This clonotype was counted at least ten times. This chain links TRBV5-1 with TRBJ2-5; D may be TRBD1 or TRBD2 (5 bases each). The CDR3 runs to 14 residues. Trimming took off 0 bases at V and 4 bases at J, with 10 bases between the two ends. Germline CDR1 is SGHRS and CDR2 is YFSETQ. The CDR3 coding sequence is TGCGCCAGCAGCTTGGAGCCGGGGCGAGAGACCCAGTACTTC. Translated: CASSLEPGRETQYF. Complete variable domain (other parts from reference TRBV5-1 and TRBJ2-5): KAGVTQTPRYLIKTRGQQVTLSCSPISGHRSVSWYQQTPGQGLQFLFEYFSETQRNKGNFPGRFSGRQFSNSRSEMNVSTLELGDSALYLCASSLEPGRETQYFGPGTRLLVL.

The rearrangement links TRBV20-1 to TRBJ1-6; D is unresolved. CDR1 and CDR2 from the germline V gene are DFQATT and SNEGSKA (reference sequence). The CDR3 is made up of 13 amino acids. V was pared by 0 bases and J by 8 bases, with 8 bases between. The CDR3 DNA reads as TGCAGTGCTAGAGAGGCCGGATATTCACCCCTCCACTTT. It yields the protein CSAREAGYSPLHF.

The gene calls are TRBV6-1 and TRBJ2-7, with 11 nucleotides matching TRBD2. The CDR3 spans 15 residues. Germline CDR1 reads MNHNS; CDR2 reads SASEGT. With 9 bases clipped from V and 3 bases from J, the junction kept 10 bases outside the gene matches. The CDR3 is CASYPLTSGGYEQYF. The CDR3, as DNA: TGTGCCAGTTATCCCCTAACTAGCGGGGGCTACGAGCAGTACTTC.

The rearrangement joins TRBV10-3 to TRBJ1-2; TRBD1 might be the D (6 bases). Germline-derived CDR1 and CDR2 are ENHRY and SYGVKD. The CDR3 is 14 residues long. V gave up 11 bases and J gave up 1 base, with 17 bases separating them. The CDR3 coding sequence is TGTGCCTCCTCTCCAGGGGAAGATAACTATGGCTACACCTTC. Translating it yields CASSPGEDNYGYTF.

The rearrangement links TRBV7-2 to TRBJ1-5, with D perhaps TRBD1 (5 bases). Trimming shortened V by 5 bases and J by 2 bases, and 13 bases separated the two germline ends. This CDR3 is built from 15 residues. Germline V gives CDR1 SGHTA, CDR2 FQGNSA. The CDR3 reads CASSAQGFGNQPQHF. The DNA for the CDR3 is TGTGCCAGCAGCGCTCAGGGTTTTGGCAATCAGCCCCAGCATTTT.